This T cell receptor beta chain derives from a study of shared clonotypes between healthy human individuals. This clone occurred once. This CDR3 is built from 16 residues. CDR1 and CDR2 (germline): SGHAT, FQNNGV. V lost 7 bases and J 6 bases, leaving 21 bases between the germline ends. Method: immunoSEQ multiplex PCR; TCRdb's copy keeps in-frame clones and lacks some. This sample has a few million clones, with under 97% found just once. The chain joins TRBV11-2 to TRBJ1-4, with D perhaps TRBD1 (6 bases). The sample comprised naive CD4+ T cells sorted from blood. Regarding subset: CD45RA+ positively selected. This clonotype was sampled from a man aged 18 to 29 in good health. The CDR3 DNA reads as TGTGCCAGCACCCGGTGGGGAGGCAGGGGAGATGAAAAACTGTTTTTT. The encoded protein is CASTRWGGRGDEKLFF.